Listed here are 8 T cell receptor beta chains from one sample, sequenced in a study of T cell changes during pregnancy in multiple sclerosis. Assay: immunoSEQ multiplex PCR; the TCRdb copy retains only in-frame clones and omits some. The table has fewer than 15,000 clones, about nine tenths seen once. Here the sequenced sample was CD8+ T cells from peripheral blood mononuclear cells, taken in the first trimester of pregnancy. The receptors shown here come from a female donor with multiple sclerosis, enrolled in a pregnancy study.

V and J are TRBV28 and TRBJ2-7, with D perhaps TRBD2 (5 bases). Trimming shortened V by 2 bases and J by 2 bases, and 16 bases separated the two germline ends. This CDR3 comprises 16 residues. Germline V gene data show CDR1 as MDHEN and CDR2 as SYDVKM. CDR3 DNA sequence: TGTGCCAGCAGTTTAGTCCCAGCGGTAATAACCTACGAGCAGTACTTC. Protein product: CASSLVPAVITYEQYF.

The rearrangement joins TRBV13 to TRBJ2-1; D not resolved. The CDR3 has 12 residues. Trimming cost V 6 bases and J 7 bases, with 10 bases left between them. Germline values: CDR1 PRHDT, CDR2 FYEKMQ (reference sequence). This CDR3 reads CASSLDGNEQFF. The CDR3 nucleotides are TGTGCCAGCAGTCTAGACGGGAATGAGCAGTTCTTC. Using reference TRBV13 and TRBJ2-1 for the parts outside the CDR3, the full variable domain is AAGVIQSPRHLIKEKRETATLKCYPIPRHDTVYWYQQGPGQDPQFLISFYEKMQSDKGSIPDRFSAQQFSDYHSELNMSSLELGDSALYFCASSLDGNEQFFGPGTRLTVL.

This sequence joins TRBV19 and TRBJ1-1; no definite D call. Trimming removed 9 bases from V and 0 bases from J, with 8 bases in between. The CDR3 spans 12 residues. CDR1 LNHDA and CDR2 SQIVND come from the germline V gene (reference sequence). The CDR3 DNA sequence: TGTGCCAGCTTCGACTTGAACACTGAAGCTTTCTTT. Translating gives CASFDLNTEAFF.

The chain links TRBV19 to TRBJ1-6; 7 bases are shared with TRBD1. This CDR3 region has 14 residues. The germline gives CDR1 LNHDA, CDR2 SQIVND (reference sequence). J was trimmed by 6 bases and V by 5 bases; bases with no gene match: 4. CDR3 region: CASSYRGGNSPLHF. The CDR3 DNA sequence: TGTGCCAGTAGTTACAGGGGAGGTAATTCACCCCTCCACTTT.

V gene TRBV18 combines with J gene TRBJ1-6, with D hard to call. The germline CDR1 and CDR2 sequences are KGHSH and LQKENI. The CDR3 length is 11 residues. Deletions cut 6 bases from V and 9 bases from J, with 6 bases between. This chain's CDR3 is CASSAGSPLHF. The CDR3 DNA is TGTGCCAGCTCCGCAGGTTCACCCCTCCACTTT.

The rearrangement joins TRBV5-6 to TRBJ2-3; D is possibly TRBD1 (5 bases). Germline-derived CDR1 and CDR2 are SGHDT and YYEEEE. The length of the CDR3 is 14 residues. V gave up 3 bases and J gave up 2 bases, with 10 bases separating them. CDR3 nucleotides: TGTGCCAGCAGCTGGGGCAGTGCCACAGATACGCAGTATTTT. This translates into CASSWGSATDTQYF.

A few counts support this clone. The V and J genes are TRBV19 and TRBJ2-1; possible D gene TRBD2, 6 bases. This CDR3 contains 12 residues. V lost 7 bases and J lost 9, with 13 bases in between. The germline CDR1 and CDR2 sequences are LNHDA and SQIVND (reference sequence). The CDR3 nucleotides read TGTGCCAGTACCGCCGAGGGAGGTGAGCAGTTCTTC. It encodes CASTAEGGEQFF.

The CDR3 loop is CASSLYRGRGNTEAFF. CDR3 DNA: TGTGCCAGCAGCTTGTATAGGGGGCGGGGGAACACTGAAGCTTTCTTT. The V gene is TRBV5-5, the J gene TRBJ1-1; TRBD1 matches at 7 bases. The CDR3 is made up of 16 amino acids. Trimming took 1 base from V and 1 from J; bases not matched to a gene: 7. Germline-derived CDR1 and CDR2 are SGHKS and YYEKEE (reference sequence).